These T cell receptor beta chains were read from a single sample in a study of blood T cell repertoires in COVID-19. Repertoires were generated with immunoSEQ multiplex PCR, while TCRdb's copy carries only in-frame clones and drops some. Among 300,000 to 450,000 clones listed, 85% were seen once. Source material: peripheral blood. Receptors were obtained from a woman under 30 with acute or convalescent COVID-19. CDR3s include the opening cysteine and the closing phenylalanine or tryptophan. The order of the fields is J gene, clone size, D gene, V gene, CDR3 DNA, CDR3 protein. D genes are given only for firm matches. Clone size is shown for a subset of rows, as once, few, many or a class of expanded clone.

J: TRBJ2-7; size: -; D: TRBD2; V: TRBV9; DNA: TGTGCCAGCAGCGTAGACTCCGGGACTAGCCCGTGGGAGCAGTACTTC; CDR3: CASSVDSGTSPWEQYF
J: TRBJ2-7; size: few; D: -; V: TRBV6-1; DNA: TGTGCCAGCAGTGAAGCGCTTCAGATTCTCTACGAGCAGTACTTC; CDR3: CASSEALQILYEQYF
J: TRBJ2-1; size: few; D: TRBD1; V: TRBV3-1/TRBV3-2; DNA: TGTGCCAGCAGACGAGGGACAGGGGGCGATGAGCAGTTCTTC; CDR3: CASRRGTGGDEQFF
J: TRBJ1-2; size: -; D: -; V: TRBV11-1; DNA: TGTGCCAGCAGCTTATTGTACGGGGTTGGCTACACCTTC; CDR3: CASSLLYGVGYTF
J: TRBJ2-2; size: -; D: -; V: TRBV18; DNA: TGTGCCAGCTCACCGGGGCTGAAGAACACCGGGGAGCTGTTTTTT; CDR3: CASSPGLKNTGELFF
J: TRBJ1-1; size: -; D: -; V: TRBV19; DNA: TGTGCCAGTAATGAGGGAGGGAACACTGAAGCTTTCTTT; CDR3: CASNEGGNTEAFF
J: TRBJ2-1; size: -; D: TRBD1; V: TRBV25-1; DNA: TGTGCCAGCAGCGAGGGGGCGCGCTATGAGCAGTTCTTC; CDR3: CASSEGARYEQFF
J: TRBJ2-2; size: once; D: -; V: TRBV21-1; DNA: TGTGCCAGCAGCAAAGCGCAGGAATTCACCGGGGAGCTGTTTTTT; CDR3: CASSKAQEFTGELFF
J: TRBJ1-2; size: once; D: -; V: TRBV2; DNA: TGTGCCAGCAGTGAAGTGACAGACTATGGCTACACCTTC; CDR3: CASSEVTDYGYTF
J: TRBJ2-3; size: -; D: -; V: TRBV2; DNA: TGTGCCAGCAGTGATTCCAGGGGCACAGATACGCAGTATTTT; CDR3: CASSDSRGTDTQYF
J: TRBJ1-2; size: -; D: -; V: TRBV9; DNA: TGTGCCAGCAGCGTAGAGGAGGGGTTTAACTATGGCTACACCTTC; CDR3: CASSVEEGFNYGYTF
J: TRBJ2-7; size: -; D: TRBD2; V: TRBV5-1; DNA: TGCGCCAGCACCTTATACCTAGCGGGATCTTACGAGCAGTACTTC; CDR3: CASTLYLAGSYEQYF
J: TRBJ2-3; size: -; D: TRBD2; V: TRBV5-1; DNA: TGCGCCAGCAGCTTGGTCGCGGGAGACGCGACAGATACGCAGTATTTT; CDR3: CASSLVAGDATDTQYF
J: TRBJ2-2; size: -; D: TRBD1; V: TRBV29-1; DNA: TGCAGCGTTTTGACAGGGGTGAACACCGGGGAGCTGTTTTTT; CDR3: CSVLTGVNTGELFF
J: TRBJ1-2; size: -; D: -; V: TRBV9; DNA: TGTGCCAGCAGCGTAGACCCCACAGGTGTACGTGGCTACACCTTC; CDR3: CASSVDPTGVRGYTF
J: TRBJ1-2; size: -; D: TRBD1; V: TRBV6-6; DNA: TGTGCCAGCAGTCTTGGGACAGGACTCAGGGGCTACACCTTC; CDR3: CASSLGTGLRGYTF
J: TRBJ1-4; size: -; D: TRBD1; V: TRBV5-4; DNA: TGTGCCAGCAGCCCAAACAGGGGAGCAACTAATGAAAAACTGTTTTTT; CDR3: CASSPNRGATNEKLFF
J: TRBJ2-7; size: -; D: -; V: TRBV28; DNA: TGTGCCAGCAGTTTATCCCGGACGGGGTCCTACGAGCAGTACTTC; CDR3: CASSLSRTGSYEQYF
J: TRBJ2-3; size: -; D: -; V: TRBV6-1; DNA: TGTGCCAGCAGTGAAGTGGTCACGGGAAGGGGCACAGATACGCAGTATTTT; CDR3: CASSEVVTGRGTDTQYF
J: TRBJ1-3; size: few; D: -; V: TRBV7-9; DNA: TGTGCCAGCGGGCTAAATCTCCCCCCACTCTCTGGAAACACCATATATTTT; CDR3: CASGLNLPPLSGNTIYF